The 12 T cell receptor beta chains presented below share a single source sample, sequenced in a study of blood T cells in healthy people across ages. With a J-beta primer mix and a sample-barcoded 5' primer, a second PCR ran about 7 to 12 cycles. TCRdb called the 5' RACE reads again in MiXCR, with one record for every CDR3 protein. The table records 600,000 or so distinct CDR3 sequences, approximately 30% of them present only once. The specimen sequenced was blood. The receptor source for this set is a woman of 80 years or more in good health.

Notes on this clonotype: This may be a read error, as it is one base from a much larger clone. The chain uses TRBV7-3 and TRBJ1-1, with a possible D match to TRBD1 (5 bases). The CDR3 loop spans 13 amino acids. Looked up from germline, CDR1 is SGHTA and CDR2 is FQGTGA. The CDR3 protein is CVSSLTVNTEAFF. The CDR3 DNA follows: TGTGTCAGCAGCTTGACAGTGAACACTGAAGCTTTCTTT.

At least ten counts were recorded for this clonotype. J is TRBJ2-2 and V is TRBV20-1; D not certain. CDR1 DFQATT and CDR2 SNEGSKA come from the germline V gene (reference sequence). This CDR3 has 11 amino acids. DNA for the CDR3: TGCAGCCTTAGGACGGACGGGGAGCTGTTTTTT. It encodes CSLRTDGELFF.

CDR3 region: CASSPGRIGNTIYF. The CDR3 DNA is TGTGCCAGCAGCCCGGGGAGGATCGGAAACACCATATATTTT. The rearrangement uses TRBV7-8 and TRBJ1-3, with D unresolved. Trimming left V 5 bases short and J 4 bases short, with 12 bases between. The CDR3 is 14 amino acids. Germline assignment: CDR1 SGHVS and CDR2 FQNEAQ.

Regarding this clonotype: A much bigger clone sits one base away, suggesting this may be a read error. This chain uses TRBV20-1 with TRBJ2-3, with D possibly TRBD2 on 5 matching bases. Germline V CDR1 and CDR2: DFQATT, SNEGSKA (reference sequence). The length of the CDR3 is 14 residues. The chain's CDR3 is CSARDTGSTDTRYF. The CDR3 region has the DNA TGCAGTGCTAGAGATACGGGGAGCACAGATACGCGGTATTTT.

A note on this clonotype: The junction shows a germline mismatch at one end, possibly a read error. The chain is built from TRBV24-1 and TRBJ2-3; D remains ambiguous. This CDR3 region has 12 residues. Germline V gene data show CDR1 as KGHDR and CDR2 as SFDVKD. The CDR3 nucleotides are TGTGCCACCGGTGATCGGCCGCTGGCGCAGTATTTT. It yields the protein CATGDRPLAQYF.

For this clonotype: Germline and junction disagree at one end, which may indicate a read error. The CDR3 protein is CACSQGQGANNEQFF. In nucleotides, the CDR3 is TGTGCCTGCAGTCAGGGACAGGGGGCGAACAATGAGCAGTTCTTC. The rearrangement uses TRBV25-1 and TRBJ2-1; 12 bases are shared with TRBD1. CDR3 size: 15 residues. The V gene's germline CDR1 is MGHDK and CDR2 SYGVNS.

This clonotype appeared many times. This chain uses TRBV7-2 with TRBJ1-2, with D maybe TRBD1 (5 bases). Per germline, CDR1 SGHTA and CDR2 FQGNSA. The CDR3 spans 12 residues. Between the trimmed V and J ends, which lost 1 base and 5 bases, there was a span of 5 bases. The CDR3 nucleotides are TGTGCCAGCAGCTTAGGACAGTATGGCTACACCTTC. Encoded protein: CASSLGQYGYTF.

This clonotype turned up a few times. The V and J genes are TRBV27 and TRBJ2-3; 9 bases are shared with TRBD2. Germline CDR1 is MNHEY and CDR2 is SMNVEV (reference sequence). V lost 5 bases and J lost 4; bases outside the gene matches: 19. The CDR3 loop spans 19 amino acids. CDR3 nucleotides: TGTGCCAGCAGTCTAATCCACCGAGGACTAGCGACGGGCGCAGATACGCAGTATTTT. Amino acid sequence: CASSLIHRGLATGADTQYF.

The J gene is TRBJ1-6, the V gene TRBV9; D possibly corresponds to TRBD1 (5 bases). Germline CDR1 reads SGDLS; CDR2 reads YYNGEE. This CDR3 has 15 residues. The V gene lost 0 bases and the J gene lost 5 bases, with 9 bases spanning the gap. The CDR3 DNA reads TGTGCCAGCAGCGTAGATCTGGGGGATAATTCACCCCTCCACTTT. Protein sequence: CASSVDLGDNSPLHF.

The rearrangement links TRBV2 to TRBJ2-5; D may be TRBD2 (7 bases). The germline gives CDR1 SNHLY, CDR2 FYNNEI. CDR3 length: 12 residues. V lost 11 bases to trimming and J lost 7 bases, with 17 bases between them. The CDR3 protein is CASYREGGTQYF. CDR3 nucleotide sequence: TGTGCCTCCTACAGGGAGGGAGGGACCCAGTACTTC. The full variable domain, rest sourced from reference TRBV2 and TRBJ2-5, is EPEVTQTPSHQVTQMGQEVILRCVPISNHLYFYWYRQILGQKVEFLVSFYNNEISEKSEIFDDQFSVERPDGSNFTLKIRSTKLEDSAMYFCASYREGGTQYFGPGTRLLVL.

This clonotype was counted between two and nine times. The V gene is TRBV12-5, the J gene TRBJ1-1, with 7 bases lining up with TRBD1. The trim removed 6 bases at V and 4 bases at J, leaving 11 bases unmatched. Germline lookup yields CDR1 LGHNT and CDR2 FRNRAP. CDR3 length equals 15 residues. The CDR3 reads CASGRDPTGPTEAFF. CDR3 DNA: TGTGCTAGTGGCCGAGACCCGACAGGGCCCACTGAAGCTTTCTTT.

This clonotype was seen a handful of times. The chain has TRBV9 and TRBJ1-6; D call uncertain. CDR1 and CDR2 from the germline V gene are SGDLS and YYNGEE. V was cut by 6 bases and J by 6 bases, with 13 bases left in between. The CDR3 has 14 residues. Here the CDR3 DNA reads TGTGCCAGCACTAGGACCCAGGTTAATTCACCCCTCCACTTT. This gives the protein CASTRTQVNSPLHF. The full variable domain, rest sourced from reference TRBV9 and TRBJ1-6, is DSGVTQTPKHLITATGQRVTLRCSPRSGDLSVYWYQQSLDQGLQFLIQYYNGEERAKGNILERFSAQQFPDLHSELNLSSLELGDSALYFCASTRTQVNSPLHFGNGTRLTVT.